This is a list of T cell receptor beta chains from one sample in a study of cytomegalovirus exposure and HLA in healthy donors. The method was immunoSEQ multiplex PCR; TCRdb's version includes in-frame clones alone and lacks a portion of them. Of some 130,000 clones listed, under 80% were seen once; the top ten hold approximately 8.2%. The sequencing input was PBMCs. The receptors shown here come from a woman between 45 and 65 years old in good health and CMV-seropositive. The CDR3 runs from the conserved cysteine through the conserved F or W.

v_gene: TRBV18; j_gene: TRBJ2-1; CDR3aa: CASSLQTSGGNSYNEQFF
v_gene: TRBV2; j_gene: TRBJ1-5; CDR3aa: CASSGTGNQPQHF
v_gene: TRBV19; j_gene: TRBJ2-1; CDR3aa: CASSLTGTSGPNEQFF
v_gene: TRBV19; j_gene: TRBJ2-5; CDR3aa: CASSIFQQETQYF
v_gene: TRBV2; j_gene: TRBJ2-1; CDR3aa: CASSVDRGGNEQFF
v_gene: TRBV9; j_gene: TRBJ1-2; CDR3aa: CASSVGADNAYGYTF
v_gene: TRBV15; j_gene: TRBJ1-3; CDR3aa: CATSRDYRGLSGNTIYF
v_gene: TRBV2; j_gene: TRBJ2-2; CDR3aa: CASSVGAGELFF
v_gene: TRBV28; j_gene: TRBJ2-1; CDR3aa: CASSLRGNEQFF
v_gene: TRBV4-2; j_gene: TRBJ1-4; CDR3aa: CASSLPPQGREEKLFF
v_gene: TRBV30; j_gene: TRBJ2-7; CDR3aa: CAWSVSRYEQYF
v_gene: TRBV28; j_gene: TRBJ1-4; CDR3aa: CASSTTGGEEKLFF
v_gene: TRBV15; j_gene: TRBJ2-5; CDR3aa: CATSRRTGVQETQYF
v_gene: TRBV7-9; j_gene: TRBJ1-4; CDR3aa: CASSLNQGAGEKLFF
v_gene: TRBV28; j_gene: TRBJ1-5; CDR3aa: CASSLVRGGQPQHF
v_gene: TRBV7-2; j_gene: TRBJ1-2; CDR3aa: CASSLEQGHGYTF
v_gene: TRBV15; j_gene: TRBJ1-5; CDR3aa: CATSRDRRQSNQPQHF
v_gene: TRBV10-3; j_gene: TRBJ2-3; CDR3aa: CATADTSGVPDTQYF
v_gene: TRBV30; j_gene: TRBJ2-7; CDR3aa: CAWNRRQGAYEQYF
v_gene: TRBV15; j_gene: TRBJ1-6; CDR3aa: CATSRDSYNSPLHF
v_gene: TRBV7-6; j_gene: TRBJ2-7; CDR3aa: CASSGETGAEQYF
v_gene: TRBV5-6; j_gene: TRBJ2-7; CDR3aa: CASRLTGGAYEQYF
v_gene: TRBV6-5; j_gene: TRBJ1-2; CDR3aa: CASSYRPTGPYGYTF
v_gene: TRBV30; j_gene: TRBJ1-4; CDR3aa: CAWSSPSPGGSEKLFF
v_gene: TRBV7-9; j_gene: TRBJ2-7; CDR3aa: CASSLGSYEQYF
v_gene: TRBV7-2; j_gene: TRBJ2-7; CDR3aa: CASSSWRGREQYF
v_gene: TRBV5-4; j_gene: TRBJ1-2; CDR3aa: CASSPGGGAGFGYTF
v_gene: TRBV2; j_gene: TRBJ1-5; CDR3aa: CASHPGPSQPQHF
v_gene: TRBV4-1; j_gene: TRBJ1-5; CDR3aa: CASSQGTSGQPQHF
v_gene: TRBV9; j_gene: TRBJ2-3; CDR3aa: CASSVGYRGPTDTQYF
v_gene: TRBV7-3; j_gene: TRBJ2-2; CDR3aa: CASSPLTSGGAGTGELFF
v_gene: TRBV7-2; j_gene: TRBJ2-3; CDR3aa: CASSLVGRGGTQYF
v_gene: TRBV7-9; j_gene: TRBJ2-3; CDR3aa: CASSLDLQGPDTQYF
v_gene: TRBV6-1; j_gene: TRBJ2-1; CDR3aa: CASSDRQGAFDEQFF
v_gene: TRBV6-1; j_gene: TRBJ1-5; CDR3aa: CASSEAGSGYQPQHF
v_gene: TRBV5-1; j_gene: .; CDR3aa: CASSPGGTGVHEQYF
v_gene: TRBV18; j_gene: TRBJ2-3; CDR3aa: CASSTTLNTDTQYF
v_gene: TRBV19; j_gene: TRBJ2-4; CDR3aa: CASSGLGTGAKNIQYF
v_gene: TRBV19; j_gene: TRBJ2-3; CDR3aa: CASSDLGQGITDTQYF
v_gene: TRBV12-2; j_gene: TRBJ1-5; CDR3aa: CASRPLTVSDSQPQHF
v_gene: TRBV28; j_gene: TRBJ1-2; CDR3aa: CASSLRQIARGYGYTF
v_gene: TRBV4-3; j_gene: TRBJ2-7; CDR3aa: CASSQMWGGVYEQYF
v_gene: TRBV6-1; j_gene: TRBJ2-1; CDR3aa: CASSATGGMGFF
v_gene: TRBV19; j_gene: TRBJ1-6; CDR3aa: CASSRTGTVYNSPLHF
v_gene: TRBV19; j_gene: TRBJ2-7; CDR3aa: CASSIELGLPFTYEQYF
v_gene: TRBV6-5; j_gene: TRBJ2-7; CDR3aa: CASSLTSGGPYEQYF
v_gene: TRBV7-2; j_gene: TRBJ2-6; CDR3aa: CAGGDRGSGANVLTF
v_gene: TRBV29-1; j_gene: TRBJ2-2; CDR3aa: CSVDTSGGTGELFF
v_gene: TRBV19; j_gene: TRBJ2-3; CDR3aa: CASSPHLASTDTQYF
v_gene: TRBV15; j_gene: TRBJ2-7; CDR3aa: CATSREFGTAIYEQYF
v_gene: TRBV28; j_gene: TRBJ2-2; CDR3aa: CASSRQILGELFF
v_gene: TRBV7-2; j_gene: TRBJ2-1; CDR3aa: CASSLALAGGDNEQFF
v_gene: TRBV30; j_gene: TRBJ1-2; CDR3aa: CAWGSRQGNYGYTF
v_gene: TRBV5-5; j_gene: TRBJ1-2; CDR3aa: CASSFNRDTNYGYTF